This T cell receptor beta chain was recorded in a study of CXCR3-negative and CXCR3-positive naive CD8 T cells. Study observations and caveats: Memory CD8+ cells had much lower diversity, and both naive subsets had comparably high diversity. Naive CXCR3-positive and CXCR3-negative cells shared similar TRBV-TRBJ usage, unlike memory cells. TRB CDR3 hydrophobicity was greater in CXCR3-positive naive cells than in CXCR3-negative naive cells.

Through 5' RACE with UMI labels, the TRB cDNA libraries were prepared. TCRdb reprocessed the 5' RACE reads and reports one entry per CDR3 protein, with no DNA. This sample's table reports about 6,900 distinct CDR3 sequences. Comment on this clonotype: Its antigen is still unknown.

The CDR3 sequence is 15 residues long. Germline V gives CDR1 SQVTM, CDR2 ANQGSEA. The sequenced material came from naive CXCR3+ CD8+ T cells from blood. This sample's subset: CD45RO-CCR7+CD27+CD95- naive CD8+ T cells expressing CXCR3 (TNR3+). This receptor was identified in a human donor in good health. Some clones in this sample may be carry-over from other donors' samples. This chain joins TRBV29-1 and TRBJ2-5; TCRdb returns TRBD2, unconfirmable since there is no DNA. CDR3 loop: CSVEGTLQDQETQYF.